This T cell receptor (beta chain) was profiled in a study of shared clonotypes between healthy human individuals. Generated by immunoSEQ multiplex PCR, the TCRdb table keeps only in-frame clones and is missing some. The repertoire holds about 960,000 clones, with 76% as singletons. The V and J ends lost 1 base and 3 bases respectively, with 10 bases between them. Germline values: CDR1 SEHNR, CDR2 FQNEAQ (reference sequence). This CDR3 region has 14 residues. Points on this clone: The sample holds other DNA sequences that translate to the same CDR3.

The source of this sequence is a man between 18 and 35 years old in good health. V gene TRBV7-9 combines with J gene TRBJ2-7, with D perhaps matching TRBD1 (5 bases). Sequences were obtained from memory CD4+ T cells sorted from blood. Subset of the sample: CD45RA-negative fraction. The CDR3 reads CASSLGTGVYEQYF. CDR3 nucleotides: TGTGCCAGCAGCTTAGGAACAGGAGTCTACGAGCAGTACTTC.